This entry concerns a single T cell receptor beta chain. This clone's antigen is unknown. Base-call qualities are not available, and no considerably larger clone is one nucleotide away. CDR1 and CDR2 are read off the germline V gene (reference sequence) as MNHNY and SVGAGI. The trim is 2 bases for V and 5 bases for J, with a gap of 13 bases between the germline ends. The CDR3 covers 16 residues, taking in both the cysteine and the phenylalanine. Kept here is only the CDR3 DNA, which spans 48 bases and is read in frame from base 1. The CDR3 regions of human TCRbeta chains were analyzed by immunosequencing. As for the authors' bioinformatics: Repertoire TCRs were matched against a reference library of SARS-CoV-2-specific TCRs generated with the MIRA antigen-specificity platform. Breadth was defined as the fraction of unique TCRs that were SARS-CoV-2-associated, and depth was defined as the fraction of total T cells that were SARS-CoV-2-associated. Using the MIRA data, each spike-specific TCR was assigned both to the spike region to which the TCR was reactive and to a CD4 or CD8 class. Log10-transformed breadth and depth values were compared by one-way ANOVA with Sidak's multiple comparisons tests. TCRdb provides this immuneACCESS table in a form limited to in-frame rearrangements. Some clones are lacking; in checked studies, under half of them reflect an unresolved V gene, and why the rest are absent is not known. V and J calls and clone size are those listed in that table; D and trimming were worked out from the DNA. In this sample the table shows under 150,000 clones, 92% of which occur a single time. The ten most abundant clones make up approximately 1% of the sample.

In the paper's terms, the time point label means: baseline before first vaccination. The vaccinee samples were drawn from two UK trials, COV001 and COV002, one of which was a single-blind randomized controlled phase 2/3 trial testing AZD1222 (ChAdOx1 nCoV-19) in healthy adults. For TCRbeta chain sequencing, PBMC samples from trial participants were taken at day 0 and at day 28 after the second dose. This sample was taken from a study of T cell responses to AZD1222 COVID-19 vaccine listed by TCRdb under 2021. Broadly, across the study: AZD1222 recipients given second doses at about 4 weeks or at about 12 weeks were pooled, since spike-specific TCR depth and breadth were not found to differ between the two schedules. A total of approximately 250 trial participants underwent TCR sequencing, of whom about 210 had received two doses of AZD1222 and around 25 had received two doses of the MenACWY control vaccine. Enrollment into the trials was organized by age into subgroups of 18-55, 56-69 and 70-plus years, and those subgroups contained about 160, 30 and 59 TCR-sequenced participants, respectively.

Here is what the overall study found, with its caveats: Conclusions about previously exposed vaccinees were limited because only five to seven AZD1222 recipients were SARS-CoV-2 seropositive at baseline. In the small 56-69-year group, the increase in depth fell short of significance, most likely because of low power. Because no day 14 peak-response samples were available, the repertoires could be characterized only after the peak T cell response. CD4 TCRs associated with the vaccine covered the entire spike protein, and the dominant responses were in regions 160-218 and 743-854. Most participants were white British and females outnumbered males, and the authors suggested that clonal diversity may have been underestimated. A significant rise in spike-specific TCR breadth and depth was observed after two AZD1222 doses relative to day 0 and relative to MenACWY recipients. Reportedly, almost half of the unique spike-specific TCRs recognized epitopes lying outside the regions that are mutated in the B.1.351 and B.1.1.7 variants.

This clonotype originated in an adult in good health. The specimen was peripheral blood, collected on day 0 of AZD1222 vaccination. This receptor chain uses TRBV6-6 and TRBJ1-6; a weak D assignment points to TRBD1 (6 bases agree). The CDR3 reads as follows: CASSYLRDNNNSPLHF. The sequenced DNA: TGTGCCAGCAGTTACCTCCGGGACAACAATAATTCACCCCTCCACTTT.